This entry features one T cell receptor (beta chain) sequence. Its antigen is as yet unknown. CD4+ T cells that had been cultured provided DNA sequenced with the Oncomine TCR Beta short-read assay. TCRdb reprocessed the PCR reads via MiXCR and lists one record per CDR3 protein. Counted here are some 18,000 distinct CDR3 sequences, 43% occurring once; the ten biggest clones make up 5.5% to 8.5%. These data originate in a study of vaccination and CD4 T cells after COVID-19. Study-wide context: A positive SARS-CoV-2 nasal swab PCR result was recorded for each convalescent patient; roughly ten were mild and one severe.

The treatment was: 10-day PBMC culture with coronavirus spike peptide pools or control peptides (ViraFEST assay). The germline V and J ends were trimmed by 6 bases and 1 base, with 13 bases remaining between them. Germline CDR1 is MNHNS and CDR2 is SASEGT. The CDR3 runs 15 residues. The source material was CD4+ T cells from blood, cultured in vitro, sampled after SARS-CoV-2 vaccination. V and J are TRBV6-1 and TRBJ1-3, with D possibly being TRBD1 (5 bases). The receptor was isolated from a human donor who had recovered from COVID-19. The CDR3 is CASRGRGRSGNTIYF. CDR3 sequence (DNA): TGTGCCAGCAGGGGGAGGGGACGATCTGGAAACACCATATATTTT.